Each of the 25 T cell receptor beta chains below was sequenced from the same sample in a study of shared clonotypes between healthy human individuals. Libraries were prepared by immunoSEQ multiplex PCR; TCRdb keeps only in-frame clonotypes and omits some of them. The sample contains about 2.4 million clones, 93% of which appear only once. Specimen: naive CD4+ T cells from PBMCs. Subset specified: CD45RA+ positively selected. Receptors were obtained from a man aged 18 to 30 in good health. Some clones in this sample may be carry-over from other donors' samples.

The V gene is TRBV30, the J gene TRBJ1-1; TRBD1 matches at 10 bases. This CDR3 has 16 residues. Germline CDR1 and CDR2: GTSNPN and SVGIG (reference sequence). V dropped 2 bases and J dropped 4; count of bases not matched to a gene: 10. The CDR3 DNA sequence: TGTGCCTGGAGTCACCCCGGGACAGGGGTAGGCACTGAAGCTTTCTTT. Its protein is CAWSHPGTGVGTEAFF.

V and J are TRBV5-1 and TRBJ1-3; D not resolved. The ends were cut back, 0 bases at V and 4 bases at J, with 11 bases in the middle. The CDR3 totals 15 residues. Germline CDR1 and CDR2: SGHRS and YFSETQ. The CDR3 is CASSLAWTEGNTIYF. The CDR3 coding sequence is TGCGCCAGCAGCTTGGCCTGGACGGAGGGAAACACCATATATTTT.

V usage is TRBV6-5 and J usage is TRBJ1-5, with TRBD1 matching 9 bases. This CDR3 contains 15 residues. The germline V gene has CDR1 MNHEY and CDR2 SVGAGI. With V trimmed by 4 bases and J by 7 bases, 8 bases remained unmatched. The CDR3 nucleotides read TGTGCCAGCAGTTCCCTAGGGACAGGGACGCAGCCCCAGCATTTT. This codes for CASSSLGTGTQPQHF.

The chain carries TRBV9 and TRBJ2-5, with TRBD1 matching over 7 bases. Looked up from germline, CDR1 is SGDLS and CDR2 is YYNGEE. J lost 5 bases, V lost 3 bases, and 7 bases had no gene match. This CDR3 has 14 residues. In DNA form, the CDR3 reads TGTGCCAGCAGCGATAGACAGGGCTTGGAGACCCAGTACTTC. Its protein is CASSDRQGLETQYF.

The DNA of the CDR3 is TGTGCCAGCTCACCACAAAGAACCGGGACAGGGTTCGACTATGGCTACACCTTC. Protein product: CASSPQRTGTGFDYGYTF. This sequence joins TRBV18 and TRBJ1-2, with 9 bases fitting TRBD1. V lost 1 base and J lost 3; bases outside the gene matches: 12. The germline V gene encodes CDR1 KGHSH and CDR2 LQKENI. The CDR3 is 18 amino acids.

Remarks on this clone: This sample also contains other DNA sequences that code for the same CDR3. The V call is TRBV20-1, the J call TRBJ2-3; D gene uncertain. CDR3 length equals 11 residues. With 1 base removed from V and 8 bases from J, the gap between germline ends came to 7 bases. Germline V gene sequence: CDR1 DFQATT, CDR2 SNEGSKA (reference sequence). The CDR3 protein is CSARGGITQYF. CDR3 bases: TGCAGTGCTAGAGGTGGCATTACGCAGTATTTT.

The V gene is TRBV7-2, the J gene TRBJ2-7; D is perhaps TRBD2 (6 bases). The CDR3 runs 17 residues. Trimming stripped 5 bases from V and 7 bases from J, with 27 bases between. The germline CDR1 and CDR2 sequences are SGHTA and FQGNSA. CDR3 DNA sequence: TGTGCCAGCAGCCCAAGCCCGTCTCGGGGGAGTATGGGAGAGCAGTACTTC. Translation gives CASSPSPSRGSMGEQYF.

The chain carries TRBV7-3 and TRBJ2-5, with D unclear. The ends were cut back, 3 bases at V and 9 bases at J, with 17 bases in the middle. The CDR3 runs to 14 residues. Germline lookup yields CDR1 SGHTA and CDR2 FQGTGA. The CDR3 nucleotides read TGTGCCAGCAGCTTTACCCGAACCAGCGTGCCCCAGTACTTC. The encoded protein is CASSFTRTSVPQYF. Drawing the rest from reference TRBV7-3 and TRBJ2-5, the complete variable domain is GAGVSQTPSNKVTEKGKYVELRCDPISGHTALYWYRQSLGQGPEFLIYFQGTGAADDSGLPNDRFFAVRPEGSVSTLKIQRTERGDSAVYLCASSFTRTSVPQYFGPGTRLLVL.

The chain carries TRBV29-1 and TRBJ2-3, with D perhaps matching TRBD1 (6 bases). Germline CDR1 reads SQVTM; CDR2 reads ANQGSEA. The CDR3 is 13 residues long. Between the trimmed V and J ends, which lost 6 bases and 0 bases, there was a span of 10 bases. CDR3 in DNA: TGCAGCGTCGGACAGATAAGCACAGATACGCAGTATTTT. Amino acid sequence: CSVGQISTDTQYF.

The chain couples TRBV5-4 to TRBJ1-2; TRBD1 aligns across 9 bases. Trimming removed 0 bases from V and 4 bases from J; junction bases left unmatched: 7. CDR3 size: 16 residues. CDR1 is SGHNT, CDR2 YYREEE, per germline (reference sequence). CDR3 sequence: CASSLGAGQGAYGYTF. CDR3 in DNA: TGTGCCAGCAGCTTGGGAGCGGGACAGGGCGCCTATGGCTACACCTTC.

This clone was recorded once. The J gene is TRBJ2-1, the V gene TRBV11-3; D might be TRBD1 or TRBD2, each matching 5 bases. This CDR3 has 15 residues. V was cut by 1 base and J by 4 bases, with 11 bases left in between. Per the germline V gene, CDR1 is SGHNT and CDR2 is YENEEA. As DNA, the CDR3 is TGTGCCAGCAGCTTAGGGGGGTCGGTTTACAATGAGCAGTTCTTC. It encodes CASSLGGSVYNEQFF.

The CDR3 sequence: CASSSNRVTEAFF. For the CDR3, the DNA is TGTGCCAGCAGTTCAAACAGGGTCACTGAAGCTTTCTTT. J is TRBJ1-1 and V is TRBV28, with D maybe TRBD1 (6 bases). Germline lookup yields CDR1 MDHEN and CDR2 SYDVKM. The CDR3 has 13 amino acids. V was shortened by 4 bases and J by 4 bases, with 10 bases between the two germline ends.

This clone was observed a single time. The CDR3: CASSYLGSTEAFF. The CDR3 DNA sequence: TGTGCCAGCAGCTACTTAGGGAGCACTGAAGCTTTCTTT. This rearrangement joins TRBV7-6 to TRBJ1-1; no definite D call. Per germline, CDR1 SGHVS and CDR2 FNYEAQ. Trimming left V 4 bases short and J 4 bases short, with 10 bases between. The CDR3 runs 13 residues.

The chain combines TRBV4-1 with TRBJ1-2; 7 nucleotides agree with TRBD1. The germline V gene encodes CDR1 MGHRA and CDR2 YSYEKL. The ends lost 1 base at V and 8 bases at J; junction bases unmatched: 10. This CDR3 region has 15 residues. DNA of the CDR3: TGCGCCAGCAGCCAAGGTATGCGGGACAGCGGGGGCTACACCTTC. Residues: CASSQGMRDSGGYTF.

This chain connects TRBV15 to TRBJ2-7; 9 bases are shared with TRBD2. From germline, CDR1 is LNHNV and CDR2 YYDKDF (reference sequence). V lost 1 base and J lost 4; bases outside the gene matches: 2. This CDR3 contains 14 residues. CDR3 residues: CATSRASGRYEQYF. The CDR3 bases are TGTGCCACCAGCAGAGCAAGCGGGAGGTACGAGCAGTACTTC.

V is TRBV9 and J is TRBJ2-5; 9 nucleotides match TRBD2. With 2 bases clipped from V and 2 bases from J, the junction kept 4 bases outside the gene matches. Germline V gene sequence: CDR1 SGDLS, CDR2 YYNGEE. This CDR3 spans 15 amino acids. CDR3 nucleotides: TGTGCCAGCAGCGTTCTAGCGGGGTTACAAGAGACCCAGTACTTC. Its translation: CASSVLAGLQETQYF. The variable domain in full, with the rest retrieved from reference TRBV9 and TRBJ2-5, is DSGVTQTPKHLITATGQRVTLRCSPRSGDLSVYWYQQSLDQGLQFLIQYYNGEERAKGNILERFSAQQFPDLHSELNLSSLELGDSALYFCASSVLAGLQETQYFGPGTRLLVL.

This clone was found once. V is TRBV9 and J is TRBJ2-3; the match to TRBD1 covers 7 bases. Germline V gene lookup returns CDR1 SGDLS and CDR2 YYNGEE. Trimming cost V 5 bases and J 5 bases; bases outside gene matches: 14. The CDR3 sequence is 16 residues long. CDR3: CASSSHGRGTGDTQYF. CDR3 DNA: TGTGCCAGCAGTTCCCATGGCAGGGGGACGGGAGATACGCAGTATTTT.

The chain couples TRBV28 to TRBJ2-1; D not certain. The V end was cut by 1 base, the J end by 10 bases, with 14 bases between. Germline V lookup: CDR1 MDHEN, CDR2 SYDVKM. This CDR3 contains 14 residues. CDR3 coding DNA: TGTGCCAGCAGTTTATTGCAGACCCTGGGGGAGCAGTTCTTC. Its translation: CASSLLQTLGEQFF.

A word on this clone: Other DNA sequences in the same sample also yield this CDR3. The chain employs TRBV4-2 and TRBJ2-7; no clear D gene. With 1 base removed from V and 4 bases from J, the gap between germline ends came to 5 bases. CDR3 length equals 12 residues. The germline V gene has CDR1 LGHNA and CDR2 YNFKEQ. DNA of the CDR3: TGTGCCAGCAGCCAAGGGGCTTACGAGCAGTACTTC. Translation gives CASSQGAYEQYF.

This sequence joins TRBV5-4 and TRBJ1-2; perhaps TRBD1 as D (5 bases). The length of the CDR3 is 13 residues. V lost 4 bases and J lost 6, with 13 bases in between. Looked up from germline, CDR1 is SGHNT and CDR2 is YYREEE (reference sequence). This chain's CDR3 is CASSRGGLNGYTF. CDR3 in DNA: TGTGCCAGCAGCCGGGGCGGTTTAAATGGCTACACCTTC.

The chain links TRBV5-1 to TRBJ2-3; TRBD2 aligns across 9 bases. Germline V CDR1 and CDR2: SGHRS, YFSETQ. Trimming at V came to 3 bases and at J to 3 bases, leaving 8 bases not matched to a gene. The CDR3 contains 16 residues. The CDR3 region has the DNA TGCGCCAGCAGCTGGGATAGCGGGAGCGCAACAGATACGCAGTATTTT. This sequence encodes CASSWDSGSATDTQYF.

V and J are TRBV6-6 and TRBJ1-5, with a possible D match to TRBD1 (5 bases). The germline CDR1 and CDR2 sequences are MNHNY and SVGAGI (reference sequence). Trimming stripped 4 bases from V and 10 bases from J, with 20 bases between. The CDR3 covers 15 residues. CDR3 coding DNA: TGTGCCAGCAGTTCCACGTCTCGGGGCATCAGCCCCCAGCATTTT. It yields the protein CASSSTSRGISPQHF.

This clone occurred once. The V call is TRBV21-1, the J call TRBJ2-2; TRBD2, as called in the table, went unchecked against the DNA. TRBV21-1 represents a pseudogene. This CDR3 spans 19 amino acids. The CDR3 loop is CASSRTGLAGGTNTGELFF. DNA for the CDR3: TGTGCCAGCAGCAGAACGGGACTAGCGGGAGGGACGAACACCGGGGAGCTGTTTTTT.

This clone was recorded only once. Other DNA sequences in this sample translate to the same CDR3. V usage is TRBV18 and J usage is TRBJ1-4; possible D gene TRBD1, 5 bases. The CDR3 is 14 amino acids. Trimming stripped 2 bases from V and 5 bases from J, with 9 bases between. CDR1 KGHSH and CDR2 LQKENI come from the germline V gene. The CDR3 bases are TGTGCCAGCTCACCAGGGGGGTCGAATGAAAAACTGTTTTTT. Its translation: CASSPGGSNEKLFF.

J is TRBJ2-1 and V is TRBV7-6, with D possibly being TRBD2 (6 bases). V lost 2 bases, J lost 5 bases, and 13 bases lay in between. The CDR3 contains 15 residues. Germline CDR1 reads SGHVS; CDR2 reads FNYEAQ. The CDR3 DNA reads as TGTGCCAGCAGCTTACTCGGGGGACCTAACAATGAGCAGTTCTTC. It specifies CASSLLGGPNNEQFF.